This TCR beta chain is from a study of Tregs in tolerant kidney transplant recipients. Germline loops: CDR1 SGHDT, CDR2 YYEEEE. CDR3 size: 14 residues. Trimming left V 3 bases short and J 3 bases short, with 13 bases between. Sequencing used immunoSEQ multiplex PCR; TCRdb keeps in-frame clones, though not all of them. The data hold 240,000 or so clones, with 80% to 85% observed a single time. The clonotype was recovered from a human donor in good health. Sequenced sample: CD4+ T cells from blood. V gene TRBV5-6 combines with J gene TRBJ2-7; TRBD2 might be the D (6 bases). CDR3 sequence reads: CASSYGGLYYEQYF. CDR3 bases: TGTGCCAGCAGCTACGGCGGACTATACTACGAGCAGTACTTC.